These 8 T cell receptor beta chains originate from one sample sequenced in a study of blood T cell repertoires in COVID-19. Assay used: immunoSEQ multiplex PCR; TCRdb lists only in-frame clones, some missing. The sample records fewer than 350,000 clones, about 86% being singletons. Sequenced: PBMCs or T cells enriched from blood (not recorded which). The receptor source for this set is a woman in her forties with acute COVID-19.

The chain uses TRBV7-3 and TRBJ2-3; 9 nucleotides line up with TRBD2. J was trimmed by 3 bases and V by 6 bases; bases with no gene match: 13. This CDR3 comprises 17 residues. Germline V gives CDR1 SGHTA, CDR2 FQGTGA. The CDR3 DNA follows: TGTGCCAGCAGTACCGGAAAGCGACTAGCGGATACAGATACGCAGTATTTT. Its protein is CASSTGKRLADTDTQYF.

The rearrangement uses TRBV5-1 and TRBJ1-5, with D perhaps TRBD1 (6 bases). This CDR3 contains 13 residues. Per germline, CDR1 SGHRS and CDR2 YFSETQ. The ends were cut back, 5 bases at V and 4 bases at J, with 10 bases in the middle. The CDR3: CASRSGQNQPQHF. The CDR3 region has the DNA TGCGCCAGCAGGTCGGGACAAAATCAGCCCCAGCATTTT.

The chain is built from TRBV24-1 and TRBJ2-3; D unclear. The CDR3 is 14 residues long. Trimming pared 3 bases from V and 4 bases from J, leaving 10 bases between. Germline CDR1 and CDR2: KGHDR and SFDVKD. CDR3 bases: TGTGCCACCAGTGATCCCTCATCGGCAGATACGCAGTATTTT. Translated, it gives CATSDPSSADTQYF.

The CDR3 reads CASSLGQGDQPQHF. CDR3 DNA: TGTGCCAGCAGCTTGGGACAGGGGGATCAGCCCCAGCATTTT. V is TRBV7-9 and J is TRBJ1-5; the match to TRBD1 covers 11 bases. The CDR3 length is 14 residues. Per the germline V gene, CDR1 is SEHNR and CDR2 is FQNEAQ (reference sequence). J gave up 5 bases and V 3 bases, and 0 bases lay outside the gene matches. Full variable domain (rest looked up from reference TRBV7-9 and TRBJ1-5): DTGVSQNPRHKITKRGQNVTFRCDPISEHNRLYWYRQTLGQGPEFLTYFQNEAQLEKSRLLSDRFSAERPKGSFSTLEIQRTEQGDSAMYLCASSLGQGDQPQHFGDGTRLSIL.

This clone was detected once. The chain uses TRBV9 and TRBJ2-3; D unresolved. V was pared by 3 bases and J by 0 bases, with 17 bases between. This CDR3 is built from 17 residues. Germline V lookup: CDR1 SGDLS, CDR2 YYNGEE. Written as DNA, the CDR3 is TGTGCCAGCAGCGGTGGTAATAGCCGACCTAGCACAGATACGCAGTATTTT. Residues: CASSGGNSRPSTDTQYF.

This chain connects TRBV1 to TRBJ2-7; TRBD2, the D gene given by the table, was not confirmed from the DNA. TRBV1 is a known pseudogene. The CDR3 is 19 amino acids. The CDR3, as DNA: TGCACCAGCAGCCAACCCCAAGGAGAGGCCGGGGGGCTCTCCTACGAGCAGTACTTC. Protein sequence: CTSSQPQGEAGGLSYEQYF.

The chain carries TRBV6-5 and TRBJ1-5; 8 bases agree with TRBD1. The CDR3 contains 15 residues. Losses at the gene ends were 0 bases for V and 6 bases for J; bases not matched to a gene: 4. Germline loops: CDR1 MNHEY, CDR2 SVGAGI. The CDR3 is CASSYSAGGFQPQHF. The CDR3 DNA reads TGTGCCAGCAGTTACTCGGCAGGGGGCTTTCAGCCCCAGCATTTT.

The genes are TRBV20-1 and TRBJ2-7, with TRBD2 identical over 7 bases. Germline V lookup: CDR1 DFQATT, CDR2 SNEGSKA (reference sequence). Trimming took 3 bases from V and 7 from J; bases not matched to a gene: 9. CDR3 length: 13 amino acids. The DNA of the CDR3 is TGCAGTGCTAGTAGCGGGCCAGCGGGGGAGCAGTACTTC. Translating it yields CSASSGPAGEQYF.